This TCR beta chain was found in a study of shared clonotypes between healthy human individuals. Profiled with immunoSEQ multiplex PCR; TCRdb holds only in-frame clones, not every one. Of under 550,000 clones listed, 90% to 96% were seen once; the top ten hold approximately 0.06%. Deletions cut 2 bases from V and 1 base from J, with 1 base between. The length of the CDR3 is 12 residues. Looked up from germline, CDR1 is SGHNT and CDR2 is YYREEE (reference sequence). Sequencing input: naive CD4+ T cells sorted from blood. The subset here: CD45RA+ positively selected. This sequence joins TRBV5-4 and TRBJ2-1; no clear D. This clonotype originated in a woman aged 25-40 years in good health. CDR3 DNA sequence: TGTGCCAGCAGCTTTTCCTACAATGAGCAGTTCTTC. Translated: CASSFSYNEQFF.